The clone carrying this TCR beta chain was seen a single time. The record originates from a study of T cells after somatic rescue of genetic block. V lost 5 bases to trimming and J lost 4 bases; unmatched junction nucleotides: 8. Germline values: CDR1 SGHAT, CDR2 FQNNGV. The CDR3 totals 14 residues. Measured with immunoSEQ multiplex PCR; TCRdb has only the in-frame clones, and not every one. This table has roughly 120,000 clones, 90% to 95% appearing once. The V and J genes are TRBV11-2 and TRBJ2-7; 7 bases align to TRBD1. The receptor comes from a woman in her late teens or twenties. Sequences were obtained from peripheral blood mononuclear cells (PBMCs). The CDR3 loop reads CASSPRTGSYEQYF. The CDR3 DNA reads TGTGCCAGCAGCCCTAGGACAGGAAGTTACGAGCAGTACTTC. The full variable domain, completed using reference TRBV11-2 and TRBJ2-7, is EAGVAQSPRYKIIEKRQSVAFWCNPISGHATLYWYQQILGQGPKLLIQFQNNGVVDDSQLPKDRFSAERLKGVDSTLKIQPAKLEDSAVYLCASSPRTGSYEQYFGPGTRLTVT.